These T cell receptor beta chains were read from a single sample in a study of blood T cells in healthy people across ages. MiXCR, applied by TCRdb to the 5' RACE reads, yields one record per CDR3 protein. The repertoire includes over 1,500,000 distinct CDR3 sequences, approximately 50% of them detected once, and approximately 2.1% sits in the top ten. The sequenced material came from blood. These receptors were obtained from a woman in her thirties or forties in good health. Both conserved end residues are part of each CDR3. D genes are given only for firm matches. Expanded clones get a size class; other rows say once, few or many, or leave the size out.

TRBV7-9	15	.	TRBD2	TRBJ2-5	CANGGLAGGRETQYF	TGTGCCAACGGAGGGCTAGCGGGGGGGCGAGAGACCCAGTACTTC
TRBV28	16	.	TRBD1	TRBJ2-1	CASSPGQGAGWGEQFF	TGTGCCAGCAGCCCGGGACAGGGGGCGGGTTGGGGTGAGCAGTTCTTC
TRBV7-9	15	.	.	TRBJ2-6	CASSRVSGGANVLTF	TGTGCCAGCAGCCGCGTCTCTGGTGGGGCCAACGTCCTGACTTTC
TRBV7-9	14	.	.	TRBJ2-1	CASSTSLQGYEQFF	TGTGCCAGCAGCACATCTCTACAGGGTTATGAGCAGTTCTTC
TRBV12-3/TRBV12-4	15	.	TRBD2	TRBJ2-3	CASSFHRGEADTQYF	TGTGCCAGCAGTTTTCATCGGGGGGAAGCGGATACGCAGTATTTT
TRBV20-1	14	.	TRBD1	TRBJ1-2	CSALDRDRIYGYTF	TGCAGTGCTTTAGACAGGGACCGGATCTATGGCTACACCTTC
TRBV6-5	14	many	.	TRBJ2-3	CASSRTPRGDTQYF	TGTGCCAGCAGTCGGACCCCACGGGGCGATACGCAGTATTTT
TRBV4-2	14	few	.	TRBJ1-2	CASSQDQQIYGYTF	TGTGCCAGCAGCCAAGATCAGCAGATCTATGGCTACACCTTC
TRBV2	13	few	.	TRBJ1-2	CARSSGTDYGYTF	TGTGCCAGGTCCTCCGGGACGGACTATGGCTACACCTTC
TRBV28	15	few	.	TRBJ2-3	CASSRIWASTDTQYF	TGTGCCAGCAGTAGAATTTGGGCGAGCACAGATACGCAGTATTTT
TRBV7-9	15	few	TRBD2	TRBJ2-4	CASSLFATGGNIQYF	TGTGCCAGCAGCTTATTCGCGACGGGGGGAAACATTCAGTACTTC
TRBV12-3/TRBV12-4	16	.	.	TRBJ2-3	CASRFSPGPSTDTQYF	TGTGCCAGCAGATTCTCGCCGGGGCCTAGCACAGATACGCAGTATTTT
TRBV6-2/TRBV6-3	13	.	.	TRBJ1-1	CASRQPGDTEAFF	TGTGCCAGCAGACAGCCAGGGGACACTGAAGCTTTCTTT
TRBV3-1	15	.	.	TRBJ2-6	CASSRLKAGANVLTF	TGTGCCAGCAGCCGGTTGAAGGCTGGGGCCAACGTCCTGACTTTC
TRBV28	12	.	.	TRBJ2-1	CASSWGRDEQFF	TGTGCCAGCAGTTGGGGGCGCGATGAGCAGTTCTTC
TRBV3-1	17	.	TRBD1	TRBJ2-5	CASSQDYPTGGGETQYF	TGTGCCAGCAGCCAAGATTACCCGACAGGGGGCGGAGAGACCCAGTACTTC
TRBV6-1	13	few	.	TRBJ2-1	CASNLAGYNEQFF	TGTGCCAGCAATCTCGCAGGCTACAATGAGCAGTTCTTC
TRBV6-6	13	.	.	TRBJ1-5	CASISVVGQPQHF	TGTGCCAGCATCTCCGTGGTGGGGCAGCCCCAGCATTTT
TRBV5-1	19	.	.	TRBJ2-1	CASSFPGFYDSLEGNEQFF	TGCGCCAGCAGCTTCCCGGGATTTTATGACAGTCTCGAGGGCAATGAGCAGTTCTTC
TRBV20-1	16	few	.	TRBJ2-3	CSASKGEGRIPDTQYF	TGCAGTGCTAGTAAGGGGGAAGGCCGAATCCCAGATACGCAGTATTTT
TRBV27	18	few	TRBD2	TRBJ2-5	CASSSGLEAGKTQETQYF	TGTGCCAGCAGTAGTGGGCTAGAAGCGGGGAAAACGCAAGAGACCCAGTACTTC
TRBV21-1	16	.	.	TRBJ1-2	CASSKAGGEGSYGYTF	TGTGCCAGCAGCAAAGCGGGGGGAGAAGGGTCCTATGGCTACACCTTC
TRBV20-1	15	.	TRBD2	TRBJ2-1	CSARPAGVLNNKQFF	TGCAGTGCTAGGCCAGCGGGGGTTCTAAACAATAAGCAGTTCTTC
TRBV14	17	few	.	TRBJ2-1	CASSQDRISRGYNEQFF	TGTGCCAGCAGCCAAGATCGAATTAGCCGGGGCTACAATGAGCAGTTCTTC
TRBV14	16	few	.	TRBJ2-2	CASSQDWGQVPGELFF	TGTGCCAGCAGCCAAGATTGGGGGCAAGTCCCCGGGGAGCTGTTTTTT
TRBV20-1	12	.	.	TRBJ2-7	CSATIRDYEQYF	TGCAGTGCTACCATCAGGGACTACGAGCAGTACTTC
TRBV20-1	13	.	.	TRBJ2-7	CSASGDTIHEQYF	TGCAGTGCTAGTGGGGACACAATCCACGAGCAGTACTTC
TRBV18	14	.	.	TRBJ1-4	CASSPGSVEEKLFF	TGTGCCAGCTCACCGGGGTCAGTAGAGGAAAAACTGTTTTTT
TRBV20-1	15	few	.	TRBJ1-1	CSARSLQGWNTEAFF	TGCAGTGCTCGATCCCTACAGGGTTGGAACACTGAAGCTTTCTTT
TRBV29-1	15	.	TRBD1	TRBJ1-2	CSVYGTGGGNYGYTF	TGCAGCGTATACGGGACAGGGGGCGGAAACTATGGCTACACCTTC
TRBV20-1	16	.	TRBD2	TRBJ2-3	CSARGRAGGNTDTQYF	TGCAGTGCTAGAGGTCGAGCGGGGGGAAACACAGATACGCAGTATTTT
TRBV4-3	14	.	.	TRBJ1-5	CASSQGKGYQPQHF	TGCGCCAGCAGCCAAGGTAAGGGCTACCAGCCCCAGCATTTT
TRBV6-5	13	few	TRBD2	TRBJ2-5	CATLAGTQETQYF	TGTGCCACGCTAGCGGGGACCCAAGAGACCCAGTACTTC
TRBV7-9	19	.	.	TRBJ2-4	CASSLDPGAATIAKNIQYF	TGTGCCAGCAGCTTAGATCCGGGAGCTGCGACGATAGCCAAAAACATTCAGTACTTC
TRBV5-1	15	few	.	TRBJ1-2	CASSLMDVANYGYTF	TGCGCCAGCAGCTTGATGGACGTCGCTAACTATGGCTACACCTTC
TRBV7-2	16	few	TRBD2	TRBJ2-1	CASSRSGTSGYNEQFF	TGTGCCAGCAGCCGCTCCGGGACTAGCGGGTACAATGAGCAGTTCTTC
TRBV6-5	15	.	TRBD1	TRBJ2-3	CASRRDRGGTDTQYF	TGTGCCAGCAGACGGGACAGGGGTGGAACAGATACGCAGTATTTT
TRBV7-9	13	.	.	TRBJ1-2	CASGGITGDGYTF	TGTGCCAGCGGGGGGATAACCGGGGATGGCTACACCTTC
TRBV24-1	14	few	.	TRBJ2-3	CATSDPPRADTQYF	TGTGCCACCAGTGACCCGCCCCGCGCAGATACGCAGTATTTT
TRBV12-3/TRBV12-4	13	.	.	TRBJ2-1	CASSVGLVNEQFF	TGTGCCAGCAGTGTAGGGCTAGTCAATGAGCAGTTCTTC
TRBV20-1	15	few	TRBD2	TRBJ2-5	CSAADGPGGWETQYF	TGCAGTGCCGCCGACGGTCCGGGGGGGTGGGAGACCCAGTACTTC
TRBV2	15	.	TRBD1	TRBJ2-7	CASSDPGQAAYEQYF	TGTGCCAGCAGTGACCCGGGACAGGCTGCCTACGAGCAGTACTTC
TRBV7-9	11	.	.	TRBJ1-1	CASGGNTEAFF	TGTGCCAGCGGAGGGAACACTGAAGCTTTCTTT
TRBV7-2	14	.	.	TRBJ2-3	CASSQMAGADTQYF	TGTGCCAGCAGCCAAATGGCCGGGGCAGATACGCAGTATTTT
TRBV11-2	14	few	TRBD1	TRBJ2-7	CASSLGDSAYEQYF	TGTGCCAGCAGCTTAGGGGACAGCGCCTACGAGCAGTACTTC
TRBV7-2	14	.	.	TRBJ2-7	CASNPSATSYEQYF	TGTGCCAGCAACCCATCGGCTACCTCCTACGAGCAGTACTTC
TRBV4-3	17	.	.	TRBJ2-7	CASSFWPHREEGYEQYF	TGCGCCAGCAGCTTTTGGCCCCACAGGGAGGAGGGATACGAGCAGTACTTC
TRBV6-5	11	few	.	TRBJ1-2	CARTPTGGYTF	TGTGCCAGGACCCCGACGGGCGGCTACACCTTC
TRBV4-1	17	.	.	TRBJ2-1	CASSQEGYGSSYNEQFF	TGCGCCAGCAGCCAAGAGGGTTATGGCAGCTCCTACAATGAGCAGTTCTTC
TRBV4-3	15	few	TRBD1	TRBJ1-2	CASSQGTGGPYGYTF	TGCGCCAGCAGCCAAGGGACAGGGGGGCCATATGGCTACACCTTC
TRBV20-1	15	.	TRBD1	TRBJ1-2	CSARDLQGGSYGYTF	TGCAGTGCTAGAGATCTACAGGGGGGTTCCTATGGCTACACCTTC
TRBV27	15	few	TRBD1	TRBJ2-7	CASRDTGTGHHEQYF	TGTGCCAGCAGGGATACCGGGACAGGGCACCACGAGCAGTACTTC
TRBV9	15	.	.	TRBJ2-1	CASSVDGKENTEQFF	TGTGCCAGCAGCGTAGATGGCAAGGAGAACACTGAGCAGTTCTTC
TRBV3-1	15	.	TRBD1	TRBJ2-4	CASSRRGQGMEEQYF	TGTGCCAGCAGCCGGAGGGGACAGGGGATGGAAGAGCAGTACTTC
TRBV10-3	17	few	.	TRBJ2-3	CAISEEDARRSTDTQYF	TGTGCCATCAGTGAGGAGGACGCGCGGAGAAGCACAGATACGCAGTATTTT